This passage covers 20 T cell receptor beta chains from one sample sequenced in a study of blood T cell repertoires in COVID-19. Libraries were prepared by immunoSEQ multiplex PCR; TCRdb keeps only in-frame clonotypes and omits some of them. This sample has some 150,000 clones, with about 80% found just once. Sequencing was carried out using peripheral blood. Receptors were obtained from a man between 60 and 75 years old with acute or convalescent COVID-19.

The chain employs TRBV18 and TRBJ1-6; D not resolved. Trimming stripped 2 bases from V and 2 bases from J, with 7 bases between. In germline, CDR1 is KGHSH, CDR2 LQKENI. This CDR3 has 15 residues. Here the CDR3 DNA reads TGTGCCAGCTCACCAGTCGAGGCCTATAATTCACCCCTCCACTTT. Its protein is CASSPVEAYNSPLHF. Combining the CDR3 with reference TRBV18 and TRBJ1-6 gives the whole variable domain NAGVMQNPRHLVRRRGQEARLRCSPMKGHSHVYWYRQLPEEGLKFMVYLQKENIIDESGMPKERFSAEFPKEGPSILRIQQVVRGDSAAYFCASSPVEAYNSPLHFGNGTRLTVT.

The V and J genes are TRBV9 and TRBJ2-1; perhaps TRBD2 as D (6 bases). The CDR3 length is 16 residues. With 3 bases removed from V and 3 bases from J, the gap between germline ends came to 16 bases. Per the germline V gene, CDR1 is SGDLS and CDR2 is YYNGEE. The CDR3 loop reads CASSAGDSSYYNEQFF. The CDR3 bases are TGTGCCAGCAGCGCTGGGGACTCTTCTTACTACAATGAGCAGTTCTTC.

The chain uses TRBV6-6 and TRBJ1-2; D perhaps matches TRBD1 (5 bases). V dropped 2 bases and J dropped 2 bases, with 12 bases sitting between them. The germline V gene encodes CDR1 MNHNY and CDR2 SVGAGI (reference sequence). The CDR3 totals 15 residues. This CDR3 is CASSYPHRGNYGYTF. As DNA, the CDR3 is TGTGCCAGCAGTTACCCTCACCGGGGGAACTATGGCTACACCTTC.

The chain couples TRBV7-2 to TRBJ1-5; D gene unclear. Trimming took off 4 bases at V and 5 bases at J, with 12 bases between the two ends. Germline V CDR1 and CDR2: SGHTA, FQGNSA. CDR3 size: 14 residues. The CDR3 DNA reads as TGTGCCAGCAGCTCCGTAAGCGTCGATCAGCCCCAGCATTTT. Translated: CASSSVSVDQPQHF.

CDR3 loop: CASSPQGLNTEAFF. CDR3 nucleotides: TGTGCCAGCAGTCCTCAGGGGCTAAACACTGAAGCTTTCTTT. V gene TRBV7-3 combines with J gene TRBJ1-1; D is perhaps TRBD1 (6 bases). Trimming took off 6 bases at V and 2 bases at J, with 13 bases between the two ends. The length of the CDR3 is 14 residues. CDR1 is SGHTA, CDR2 FQGTGA, per germline.

This chain links TRBV28 with TRBJ2-1; no reliable D call. The germline CDR1 and CDR2 sequences are MDHEN and SYDVKM. Trimming took 5 bases from V and 9 from J, leaving 14 bases between them. The CDR3 has 13 residues. Here the CDR3 DNA reads TGTGCCAGCAGTCACGGTTTGCGCCCTGAGCAGTTCTTC. Protein: CASSHGLRPEQFF.

The J gene is TRBJ2-7, the V gene TRBV7-3, with 7 nucleotides matching TRBD2. V dropped 4 bases and J dropped 3; count of bases not matched to a gene: 3. Germline values: CDR1 SGHTA, CDR2 FQGTGA. This CDR3 contains 13 residues. CDR3 bases: TGTGCCAGCAGCTCCGCTAGCGGCTACGAGCAGTACTTC. Its protein is CASSSASGYEQYF.

The chain is built from TRBV7-2 and TRBJ2-2, with 8 bases that match TRBD1. CDR1 and CDR2 (germline): SGHTA, FQGNSA. The CDR3 totals 15 residues. V lost 4 bases and J lost 5; bases outside the gene matches: 6. This chain's CDR3 is CASSSGTGTTGELFF. Written as DNA, the CDR3 is TGTGCCAGCAGCTCCGGGACAGGCACTACCGGGGAGCTGTTTTTT. Combining the CDR3 with reference TRBV7-2 and TRBJ2-2 gives the whole variable domain GAGVSQSPSNKVTEKGKDVELRCDPISGHTALYWYRQSLGQGLEFLIYFQGNSAPDKSGLPSDRFSAERTGGSVSTLTIQRTQQEDSAVYLCASSSGTGTTGELFFGEGSRLTVL.

The chain carries TRBV7-3 and TRBJ2-2; tentative D call: TRBD2 (7 bases). The CDR3 runs 15 residues. V gave up 4 bases and J gave up 7 bases, with 16 bases separating them. Germline lookup yields CDR1 SGHTA and CDR2 FQGTGA. As DNA, the CDR3 is TGTGCCAGCAGCTACCAGGGGCGGGAGTTCGGGGAGCTGTTTTTT. It is translated as CASSYQGREFGELFF.

V gene TRBV5-4 combines with J gene TRBJ1-6, with a possible D match to TRBD1 (6 bases). V lost 3 bases to trimming and J lost 6 bases, with 16 bases between them. Germline lookup yields CDR1 SGHNT and CDR2 YYREEE (reference sequence). This CDR3 is 16 amino acids long. The CDR3 reads CASSSLGGNRNSPLHF. The CDR3 nucleotides read TGTGCCAGCAGCTCCTTAGGGGGTAACCGTAATTCACCCCTCCACTTT.

The rearrangement links TRBV5-1 to TRBJ1-4, with 11 positions matching TRBD1. Trimming at V came to 1 base and at J to 4 bases, leaving 12 bases not matched to a gene. The CDR3 runs 19 residues. Germline V lookup: CDR1 SGHRS, CDR2 YFSETQ. CDR3 amino acids: CASSLIPSGTGGNNEKLFF. DNA of the CDR3: TGCGCCAGCAGCTTGATCCCTTCCGGGACAGGGGGGAATAATGAAAAACTGTTTTTT.

The chain is built from TRBV27 and TRBJ1-2; D is perhaps TRBD1 (6 bases). Trimming removed 0 bases at V and 2 bases at J, with 13 bases between. From germline, CDR1 is MNHEY and CDR2 SMNVEV (reference sequence). There are 16 residues in the CDR3. CDR3 residues: CASSLSGIQGNYGYTF. In DNA, the CDR3 is TGTGCCAGCAGTTTATCCGGGATTCAGGGGAACTATGGCTACACCTTC.

This clone has only a few counts. This chain joins TRBV29-1 and TRBJ1-2; D is undetermined. The CDR3 has 15 residues. V was shortened by 4 bases and J by 2 bases, with 17 bases between the two germline ends. Germline V lookup: CDR1 SQVTM, CDR2 ANQGSEA. This chain's CDR3 is CSVVSPGLLNYGYTF. The CDR3 DNA sequence: TGCAGCGTTGTTTCCCCTGGGCTGCTAAACTATGGCTACACCTTC. Together with reference TRBV29-1 and TRBJ1-2, the CDR3 gives the full variable domain: SAVISQKPSRDICQRGTSLTIQCQVDSQVTMMFWYRQQPGQSLTLIATANQGSEATYESGFVIDKFPISRPNLTFSTLTVSNMSPEDSSIYLCSVVSPGLLNYGYTFGSGTRLTVV.

This clone has more than one count but fewer than ten. The CDR3: CASSPSGVNQPQHF. Here the CDR3 DNA reads TGTGCCAGCAGTCCCTCAGGGGTAAATCAGCCCCAGCATTTT. The chain has TRBV6-6 and TRBJ1-5, with TRBD1 as a possible D gene (6 bases). V gave up 5 bases and J gave up 4 bases, with 12 bases separating them. Germline values: CDR1 MNHNY, CDR2 SVGAGI (reference sequence). The CDR3 has 14 amino acids.

The rearrangement uses TRBV5-1 and TRBJ1-2, with TRBD1 identical over 7 bases. This CDR3 is 15 amino acids long. V dropped 4 bases and J dropped 0; count of bases not matched to a gene: 6. The germline CDR1 and CDR2 sequences are SGHRS and YFSETQ. The CDR3 reads CASSMGQLANYGYTF. CDR3 coding DNA: TGCGCCAGCAGCATGGGACAGTTAGCTAACTATGGCTACACCTTC.

The chain recombines TRBV28 with TRBJ1-1, with TRBD1 as a possible D gene (5 bases). The CDR3 sequence is 18 residues long. Trimming removed 6 bases at V and 0 bases at J, with 23 bases between. Per the germline V gene, CDR1 is MDHEN and CDR2 is SYDVKM. The DNA for the CDR3 is TGTGCCAGCAGCCCTTCGGGCAGCGGGGGTTTTATGAACACTGAAGCTTTCTTT. Its protein is CASSPSGSGGFMNTEAFF.

This clone was recorded once. The V and J genes are TRBV7-2 and TRBJ2-3; D is undetermined. Germline-derived CDR1 and CDR2 are SGHTA and FQGNSA. The V end lost 4 bases, the J end lost 5 bases, and 7 bases lay between the germline ends. The CDR3 sequence is 12 residues long. The CDR3 region is CASSSFRDTQYF. The CDR3 coding sequence is TGTGCCAGCAGCTCTTTTCGAGATACGCAGTATTTT.

This chain joins TRBV18 and TRBJ1-6; possibly TRBD1 for D (6 bases). Looked up from germline, CDR1 is KGHSH and CDR2 is LQKENI. Trimming took off 5 bases at V and 8 bases at J, with 19 bases between the two ends. The CDR3 has 16 amino acids. CDR3 in amino acids: CASSISSGVFDSPLHF. CDR3 DNA: TGTGCCAGCTCAATATCCTCAGGGGTGTTTGATTCACCCCTCCACTTT.

The chain has TRBV3-1 (or the pseudogene TRBV3-2) and TRBJ1-6; TRBD1 is a possible D gene (6 bases). The V gene's germline CDR1 is LGHDT and CDR2 YNNKEL (reference sequence). The CDR3 totals 16 residues. The germline V and J ends were trimmed by 1 base and 6 bases, with 13 bases remaining between them. This chain's CDR3 is CASSQVQGGFNSPLHF. For the CDR3, the DNA is TGTGCCAGCAGCCAAGTACAGGGCGGATTTAATTCACCCCTCCACTTT.

CDR3 region: CASSYEAGGFTEQYF. For the CDR3, the DNA is TGTGCCAGCAGTTACGAGGCGGGAGGGTTCACCGAGCAGTACTTC. The chain employs TRBV6-6 and TRBJ2-7, with 9 nucleotides matching TRBD2. Germline CDR1 reads MNHNY; CDR2 reads SVGAGI (reference sequence). CDR3 length equals 15 residues. V dropped 2 bases and J dropped 6; count of bases not matched to a gene: 8.